The source of this TCR beta chain is a study of beta chain features in type 1 diabetes. Study-level information: Sorted cells from all samples, numbering approximately 110,000,000, were examined.

This CDR3 is 16 amino acids long. Germline-derived CDR1 and CDR2 are SGHRS and YFSETQ. V trimming: 2 bases; J trimming: 1 base; junction bases outside the gene matches: 3. The authors took one heparinised blood draw, averaging approximately 120 mL, from each donor. Study observations and caveats: Shortening of TCRB CDR3s, moderate but significant, appeared in all four CD4+ subsets of Type 1 diabetes patients.

Reverse transcription of all isolated RNA meant that expressed TCRB transcripts were sequenced. Some 3.6 million reads on average were seen across naive, central memory and regulatory T cell samples. Some clones are missing from TCRdb's copy, which holds only in-frame ones; the method was immunoSEQ multiplex PCR. There are some 160,000 clones in the sample; approximately 9.1% occur only once, and about 0.75% lies in the top ten. Remarks on this clone: Antigen: not known.

The receptor was isolated from a woman in her thirties with type 1 diabetes. This chain uses TRBV5-1 with TRBJ2-1; 10 bases align to TRBD2. Sequences were obtained from central memory CD4+ T cells from blood. The CDR3 nucleotides are TGCGCCAGCAGCTTCACAGCGGGAGGGTCCTACAATGAGCAGTTCTTC. Its protein is CASSFTAGGSYNEQFF.